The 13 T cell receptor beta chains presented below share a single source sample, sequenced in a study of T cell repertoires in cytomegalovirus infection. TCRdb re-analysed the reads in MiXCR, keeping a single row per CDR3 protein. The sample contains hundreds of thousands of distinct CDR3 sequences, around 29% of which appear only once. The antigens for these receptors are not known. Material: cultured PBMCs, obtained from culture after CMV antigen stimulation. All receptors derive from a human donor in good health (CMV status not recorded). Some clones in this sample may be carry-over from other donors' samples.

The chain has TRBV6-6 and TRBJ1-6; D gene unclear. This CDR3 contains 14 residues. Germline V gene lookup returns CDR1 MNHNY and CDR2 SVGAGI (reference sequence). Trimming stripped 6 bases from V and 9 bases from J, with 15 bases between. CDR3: CASRERITVSPLHF. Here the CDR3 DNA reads TGTGCCAGCAGGGAGAGGATTACGGTTTCACCCCTCCACTTT.

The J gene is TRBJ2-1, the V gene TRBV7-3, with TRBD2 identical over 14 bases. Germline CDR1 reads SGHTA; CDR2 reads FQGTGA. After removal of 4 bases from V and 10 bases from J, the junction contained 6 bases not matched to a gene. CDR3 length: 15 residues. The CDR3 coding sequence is TGTGCCAGCAGCTCGGGACTAGCGGGAGTTCAGGAGCAGTTCTTC. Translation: CASSSGLAGVQEQFF.

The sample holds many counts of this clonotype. CDR3 nucleotides: TGTGCCAGCACCTTCCTCAGGGGGATAGGCAATCAGCCCCAGCATTTT. It yields the protein CASTFLRGIGNQPQHF. The V call is TRBV12-3 or TRBV12-4, the J call TRBJ1-5, with 7 positions matching TRBD1. Germline trimming cut 7 bases from V and 2 bases from J; bases unmatched to any gene: 11. The CDR3 consists of 16 residues.

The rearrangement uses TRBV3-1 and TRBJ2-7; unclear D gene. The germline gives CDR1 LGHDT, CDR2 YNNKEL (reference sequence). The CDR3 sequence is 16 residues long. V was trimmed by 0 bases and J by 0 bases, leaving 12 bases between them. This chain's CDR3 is CASSQDLGVYSYEQYF. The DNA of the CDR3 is TGTGCCAGCAGCCAAGATCTTGGTGTATACTCCTACGAGCAGTACTTC.

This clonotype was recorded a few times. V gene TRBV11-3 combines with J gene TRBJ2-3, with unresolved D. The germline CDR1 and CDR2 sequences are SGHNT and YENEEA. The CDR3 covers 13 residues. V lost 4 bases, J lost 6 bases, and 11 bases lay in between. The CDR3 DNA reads TGTGCCAGCAGCTCCCGAGGTTGGGATACGCAGTATTTT. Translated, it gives CASSSRGWDTQYF.

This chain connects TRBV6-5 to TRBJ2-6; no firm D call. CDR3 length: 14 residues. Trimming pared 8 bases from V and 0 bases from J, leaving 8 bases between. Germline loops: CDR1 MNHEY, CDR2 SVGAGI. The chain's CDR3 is CASDEHSGANVLTF. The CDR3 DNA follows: TGTGCCAGCGACGAACACTCTGGGGCCAACGTCCTGACTTTC.

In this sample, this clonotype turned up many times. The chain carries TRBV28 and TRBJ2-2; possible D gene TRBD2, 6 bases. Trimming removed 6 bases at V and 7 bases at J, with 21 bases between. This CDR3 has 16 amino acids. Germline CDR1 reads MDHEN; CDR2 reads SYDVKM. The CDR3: CASRTARRASIGELFF. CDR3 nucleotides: TGTGCCAGCAGAACAGCGCGGAGGGCCTCTATCGGGGAGCTGTTTTTT.

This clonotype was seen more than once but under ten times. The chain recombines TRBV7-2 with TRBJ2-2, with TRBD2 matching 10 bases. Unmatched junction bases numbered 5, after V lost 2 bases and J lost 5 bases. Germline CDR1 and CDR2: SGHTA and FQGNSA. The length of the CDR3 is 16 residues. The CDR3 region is CASSLLAGVKTGELFF. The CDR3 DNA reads TGTGCCAGCAGCTTACTAGCGGGAGTGAAGACCGGGGAGCTGTTTTTT.

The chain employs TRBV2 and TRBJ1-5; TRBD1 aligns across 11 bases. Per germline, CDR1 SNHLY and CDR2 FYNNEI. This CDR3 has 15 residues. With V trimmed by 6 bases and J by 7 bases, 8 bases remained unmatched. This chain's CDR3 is CASSAGTGGGQPQHF. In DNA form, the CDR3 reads TGTGCCAGCAGCGCCGGGACAGGGGGAGGGCAGCCCCAGCATTTT.

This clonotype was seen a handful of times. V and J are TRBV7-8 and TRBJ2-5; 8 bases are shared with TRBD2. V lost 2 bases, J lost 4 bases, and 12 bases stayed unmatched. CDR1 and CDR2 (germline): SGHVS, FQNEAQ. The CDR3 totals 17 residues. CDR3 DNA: TGTGCCAGCAGCTTAAGGGTCGGCCGGGGGGGCCGAGAGACCCAGTACTTC. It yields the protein CASSLRVGRGGRETQYF.

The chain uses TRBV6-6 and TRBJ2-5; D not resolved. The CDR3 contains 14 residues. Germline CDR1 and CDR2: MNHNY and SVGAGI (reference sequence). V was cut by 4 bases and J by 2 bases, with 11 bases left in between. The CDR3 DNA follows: TGTGCCAGCAGTTCGGGCAGAGATCAAGAGACCCAGTACTTC. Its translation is CASSSGRDQETQYF.

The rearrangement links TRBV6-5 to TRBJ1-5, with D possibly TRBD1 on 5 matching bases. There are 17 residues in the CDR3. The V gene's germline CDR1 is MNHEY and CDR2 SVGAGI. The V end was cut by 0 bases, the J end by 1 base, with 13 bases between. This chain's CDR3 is CASSYSMPGMSNQPQHF. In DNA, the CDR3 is TGTGCCAGCAGTTACTCGATGCCAGGGATGAGCAATCAGCCCCAGCATTTT.

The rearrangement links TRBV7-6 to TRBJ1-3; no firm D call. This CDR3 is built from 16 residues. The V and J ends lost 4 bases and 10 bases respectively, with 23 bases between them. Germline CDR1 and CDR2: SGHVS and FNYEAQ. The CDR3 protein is CASSSLDRLIYDTIYF. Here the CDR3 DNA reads TGTGCCAGCAGCTCCTTGGATCGTCTCATCTACGATACCATATATTTT.